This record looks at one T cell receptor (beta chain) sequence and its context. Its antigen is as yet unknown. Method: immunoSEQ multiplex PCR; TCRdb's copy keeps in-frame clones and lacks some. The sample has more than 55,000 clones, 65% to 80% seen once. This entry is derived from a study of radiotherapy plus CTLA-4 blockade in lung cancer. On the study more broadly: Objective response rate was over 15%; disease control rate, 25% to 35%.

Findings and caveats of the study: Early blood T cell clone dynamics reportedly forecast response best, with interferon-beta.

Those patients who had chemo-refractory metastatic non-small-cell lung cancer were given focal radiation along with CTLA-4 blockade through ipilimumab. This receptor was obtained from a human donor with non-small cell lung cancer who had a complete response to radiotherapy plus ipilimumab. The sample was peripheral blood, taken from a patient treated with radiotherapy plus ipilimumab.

The CDR3 sequence: CASRPSSGSGNEQFF. CDR3 sequence (DNA): TGTGCCAGCAGACCTTCTAGCGGGAGCGGCAATGAGCAGTTCTTC. V gene TRBV5-4 combines with J gene TRBJ2-1; 10 bases fit TRBD2. Unmatched junction bases numbered 8, after V lost 5 bases and J lost 6 bases. Germline loops: CDR1 SGHNT, CDR2 YYREEE (reference sequence). The CDR3 consists of 15 residues. The full variable domain, completed using reference TRBV5-4 and TRBJ2-1, is ETGVTQSPTHLIKTRGQQVTLRCSSQSGHNTVSWYQQALGQGPQFIFQYYREEENGRGNFPPRFSGLQFPNYSSELNVNALELDDSALYLCASRPSSGSGNEQFFGPGTRLTVL.